The T cell receptor beta chain under discussion was sequenced for a study of blood T cell repertoires in COVID-19. Study details: Donors in the United States, Italy and Spain gave samples during acute or convalescent COVID-19. The analysed material was cDNA or gDNA that came from T cells, B-cell-depleted T cells, or PBMCs.

Germline V CDR1 and CDR2: LGHDT, YNNKEL (reference sequence). The CDR3 runs 16 residues. Trimming took 0 bases from V and 6 from J; bases not matched to a gene: 7. Per the original data handling: Estimation of nucleated cell counts relied on the amplification of reference gene primers. Method: immunoSEQ multiplex PCR; TCRdb's copy keeps in-frame clones and lacks some. V and J calls and clone size are as listed in that table; D and trimming were resolved from the DNA. The data contain 15,000 to 20,000 clones, around 81% of them singletons. The V and J genes are TRBV3-1 (or the pseudogene TRBV3-2) and TRBJ1-5; 8 positions match TRBD1. The sequence derives from a man aged 35 to 55 with active or convalescent COVID-19. The specimen sequenced was peripheral blood. Here the CDR3 DNA reads TGTGCCAGCAGCCAAGATTGGACAGGGCGAGGTCAGCCCCAGCATTTT. Amino acid sequence: CASSQDWTGRGQPQHF.